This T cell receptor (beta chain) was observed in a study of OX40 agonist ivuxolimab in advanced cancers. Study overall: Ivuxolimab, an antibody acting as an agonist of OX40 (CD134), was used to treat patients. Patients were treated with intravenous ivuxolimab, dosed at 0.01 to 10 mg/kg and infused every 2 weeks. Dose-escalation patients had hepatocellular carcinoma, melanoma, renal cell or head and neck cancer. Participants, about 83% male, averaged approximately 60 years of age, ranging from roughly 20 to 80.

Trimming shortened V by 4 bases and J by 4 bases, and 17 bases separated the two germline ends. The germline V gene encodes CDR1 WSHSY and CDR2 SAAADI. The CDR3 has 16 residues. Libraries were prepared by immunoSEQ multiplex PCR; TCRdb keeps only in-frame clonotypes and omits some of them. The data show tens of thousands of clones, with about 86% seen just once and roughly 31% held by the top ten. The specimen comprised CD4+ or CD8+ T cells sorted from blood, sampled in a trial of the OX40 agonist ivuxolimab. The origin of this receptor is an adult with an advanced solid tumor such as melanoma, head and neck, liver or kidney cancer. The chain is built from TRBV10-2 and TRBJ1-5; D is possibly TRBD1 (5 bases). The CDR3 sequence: CASSGLGAKGNQPQHF. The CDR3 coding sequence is TGCGCCAGCAGTGGCTTAGGGGCCAAGGGAAATCAGCCCCAGCATTTT.